These 20 T cell receptor beta chains were all obtained from the same sample, sequenced in a study of blood T cell repertoires in COVID-19. Data came from immunoSEQ multiplex PCR; TCRdb stores just in-frame clones and leaves some out. Among 300,000 to 400,000 clones listed, around nine tenths were seen once. What was sequenced was peripheral blood. These receptors all come from a woman between 18 and 30 years old who had recovered from COVID-19.

In DNA, the CDR3 is TGTGCCAGCTCACCTGTGACTAGCGAGGATGAGCAGTTCTTC. It specifies CASSPVTSEDEQFF. The V and J genes are TRBV18 and TRBJ2-1, with 8 bases aligning to TRBD2. J gave up 8 bases and V 3 bases, and 6 bases lay outside the gene matches. CDR1 and CDR2 from the germline V gene are KGHSH and LQKENI. This CDR3 is 14 amino acids long.

The rearrangement uses TRBV18 and TRBJ2-7, with 8 bases that match TRBD2. The CDR3 consists of 13 residues. Germline V gene sequence: CDR1 KGHSH, CDR2 LQKENI. Trimming took 3 bases from V and 3 from J; bases not matched to a gene: 1. CDR3 bases: TGTGCCAGCTCACCGACTAGCGACTACGAGCAGTACGTC. This translates into CASSPTSDYEQYV.

In this sample, this clone turned up once. The chain links TRBV19 to TRBJ1-2; D unclear. Germline CDR1 and CDR2: LNHDA and SQIVND (reference sequence). Trimming stripped 2 bases from V and 8 bases from J, with 27 bases between. The CDR3 runs to 18 residues. CDR3 loop: CASSIRGGRDPIGRGYTF. The CDR3 nucleotides are TGTGCCAGTAGTATACGGGGTGGCAGAGACCCAATTGGTCGAGGCTACACCTTC.

The chain links TRBV27 to TRBJ1-5; 10 nucleotides align to TRBD1. The V gene end was trimmed by 6 bases and the J gene end by 4 bases; junction bases not matched to a gene: 6. The V gene's germline CDR1 is MNHEY and CDR2 SMNVEV (reference sequence). The CDR3 extends over 15 amino acids. The chain's CDR3 is CASSRDRGGNQPQHF. DNA for the CDR3: TGTGCCAGCAGCCGGGACAGGGGAGGGAATCAGCCCCAGCATTTT.

In its sample, this clone was seen once. The chain recombines TRBV24-1 with TRBJ1-4; TRBD1 agrees at 7 bases. This CDR3 is built from 12 residues. V lost 4 bases, J lost 13 bases, and 5 bases stayed unmatched. Germline V CDR1 and CDR2: KGHDR, SFDVKD. The CDR3 nucleotides read TGTGCCACCAGTGACACGACAGGGCTACTGTTTTTT. Amino acids: CATSDTTGLLFF.

This clone showed up just once. This sample includes further DNA sequences coding for the same CDR3. In DNA, the CDR3 is TGTGCCAGCAGCGTTTCAGGAAGCAATCAGCCCCAGCATTTT. Protein sequence: CASSVSGSNQPQHF. The rearrangement joins TRBV9 to TRBJ1-5; no reliable D call. The V and J ends lost 2 bases and 1 base respectively, with 7 bases between them. The CDR3 spans 14 residues. Germline V gene data show CDR1 as SGDLS and CDR2 as YYNGEE.

This chain joins TRBV4-3 and TRBJ2-3, with D perhaps matching TRBD2 (6 bases). Germline CDR1 is LGHNA and CDR2 is YSLEER. CDR3 length equals 17 residues. V gave up 2 bases and J gave up 3 bases, with 18 bases separating them. In DNA, the CDR3 is TGCGCCAGCAGCCAACGAAGACAGACTAGATCAACAGATACGCAGTATTTT. It is translated as CASSQRRQTRSTDTQYF.

The V and J genes are TRBV5-1 and TRBJ1-2; 8 bases line up with TRBD1. The CDR3 is 17 amino acids. The J segment lost 5 bases and the V segment lost 4 bases, leaving 16 bases of the junction unmatched. Germline lookup yields CDR1 SGHRS and CDR2 YFSETQ. CDR3 DNA sequence: TGCGCCAGCAGCCTTAACCCGGACAGGGTTAATACTTATGGCTACACCTTC. Translation gives CASSLNPDRVNTYGYTF.

This clone has only a few counts. The chain is built from TRBV19 and TRBJ1-2; D may be TRBD1 (6 bases). The ends were cut back, 4 bases at V and 5 bases at J, with 20 bases in the middle. Germline-derived CDR1 and CDR2 are LNHDA and SQIVND (reference sequence). CDR3 size: 16 residues. The CDR3 spells CASSTHLGQNLYGYTF. CDR3 nucleotide sequence: TGTGCCAGTAGTACCCACCTAGGACAGAATCTTTATGGCTACACCTTC.

This sequence joins TRBV5-6 and TRBJ2-5; no clear D gene. The CDR3 contains 13 residues. The germline V gene has CDR1 SGHDT and CDR2 YYEEEE. V lost 2 bases and J lost 4, with 9 bases in between. CDR3 sequence (DNA): TGTGCCAGCAGCTTTTCCAGGTTAGAGACCCAGTACTTC. The encoded protein is CASSFSRLETQYF. The variable domain in full, with the rest retrieved from reference TRBV5-6 and TRBJ2-5, is DAGVTQSPTHLIKTRGQQVTLRCSPKSGHDTVSWYQQALGQGPQFIFQYYEEEERQRGNFPDRFSGHQFPNYSSELNVNALLLGDSALYLCASSFSRLETQYFGPGTRLLVL.

The chain couples TRBV28 to TRBJ2-3; D gene ambiguous. Germline CDR1 MDHEN, CDR2 SYDVKM. The CDR3 runs 15 residues. Trimming stripped 4 bases from V and 2 bases from J, with 13 bases between. The DNA of the CDR3 is TGTGCCAGCAGTTCCTTTTTAGCCTTCACAGATACGCAGTATTTT. Translating it yields CASSSFLAFTDTQYF.

This chain connects TRBV10-3 to TRBJ1-1, with D maybe TRBD1 (5 bases). Germline-derived CDR1 and CDR2 are ENHRY and SYGVKD. Between the trimmed V and J ends, which lost 3 bases and 5 bases, there was a span of 19 bases. This CDR3 is built from 16 residues. The CDR3 protein is CAISESRGLDATEAFF. The CDR3, as DNA: TGTGCCATCAGTGAATCCCGGGGACTGGACGCAACTGAAGCTTTCTTT.

The chain links TRBV2 to TRBJ2-2, with D possibly matching TRBD2 (6 bases). The CDR3 is made up of 15 amino acids. The germline gives CDR1 SNHLY, CDR2 FYNNEI. V lost 3 bases, J lost 2 bases, and 10 bases lay in between. The CDR3 sequence is CASSDLATNTGELFF. The CDR3 nucleotides are TGTGCCAGCAGTGACCTAGCGACCAACACCGGGGAGCTGTTTTTT.

This sequence joins TRBV19 and TRBJ2-3; 7 nucleotides line up with TRBD2. Germline V gives CDR1 LNHDA, CDR2 SQIVND (reference sequence). Losses at the gene ends were 3 bases for V and 2 bases for J; bases not matched to a gene: 2. This CDR3 spans 14 amino acids. The DNA for the CDR3 is TGTGCCAGTAGTATGGGGGGGGACACAGATACGCAGTATTTT. Protein: CASSMGGDTDTQYF.

The chain uses TRBV19 and TRBJ1-5, with 8 positions matching TRBD1. This CDR3 is 14 amino acids long. J gave up 6 bases and V 6 bases, and 7 bases lay outside the gene matches. Per germline, CDR1 LNHDA and CDR2 SQIVND (reference sequence). The CDR3 reads CASSPDRDGQPQHF. For the CDR3, the DNA is TGTGCCAGTAGCCCGGACAGGGATGGTCAGCCCCAGCATTTT.

This rearrangement joins TRBV6-5 to TRBJ1-4; 7 nucleotides match TRBD1. The V segment lost 10 bases and the J segment 2 bases; nucleotides outside the gene matches: 10. The V gene's germline CDR1 is MNHEY and CDR2 SVGAGI. This CDR3 region has 15 residues. The CDR3 reads CATRPRQGTNEKLFF. The CDR3, as DNA: TGTGCCACCCGCCCCAGACAGGGTACTAATGAAAAACTGTTTTTT.

The chain recombines TRBV6-2 or TRBV6-3 with TRBJ2-1; no clear D gene. The CDR3 contains 13 residues. V was shortened by 4 bases and J by 9 bases, with 13 bases between the two germline ends. Germline lookup yields CDR1 MNHEY and CDR2 SVGEGT. The CDR3 sequence: CASSFNGVSEQFF. CDR3 bases: TGTGCCAGCAGTTTTAATGGTGTTAGTGAGCAGTTCTTC.

The V call is TRBV11-3, the J call TRBJ2-1; no clear D gene. CDR3 size: 11 residues. With 8 bases removed from V and 7 bases from J, the gap between germline ends came to 9 bases. Germline CDR1 is SGHNT and CDR2 is YENEEA. The CDR3: CASALENEQFF. Here the CDR3 DNA reads TGTGCCAGCGCCCTAGAAAATGAGCAGTTCTTC.

The gene calls are TRBV3-1 (or the pseudogene TRBV3-2) and TRBJ2-5; D may be TRBD2 (5 bases). CDR1 is LGHDT and CDR2 is YNNKEL in the germline V gene (reference sequence). The CDR3 runs 12 residues. The V end lost 0 bases, the J end lost 10 bases, and 9 bases lay between the germline ends. The CDR3 DNA is TGTGCCAGCAGCCAAGATTTGGGGAGCCAGTACTTC. It codes for CASSQDLGSQYF.

The chain is built from TRBV7-9 and TRBJ1-5; D perhaps matches TRBD1 (5 bases). With 0 bases removed from V and 2 bases from J, the gap between germline ends came to 11 bases. Germline-derived CDR1 and CDR2 are SEHNR and FQNEAQ (reference sequence). This CDR3 comprises 16 residues. The CDR3 DNA follows: TGTGCCAGCAGCTTAGCCCAGGGTGCGGGCAATCAGCCCCAGCATTTT. Translated, it gives CASSLAQGAGNQPQHF. The full variable domain, with the rest looked up from reference TRBV7-9 and TRBJ1-5, is DTGVSQNPRHKITKRGQNVTFRCDPISEHNRLYWYRQTLGQGPEFLTYFQNEAQLEKSRLLSDRFSAERPKGSFSTLEIQRTEQGDSAMYLCASSLAQGAGNQPQHFGDGTRLSIL.